These 27 T cell receptor beta chains share one sample of origin, sequenced in a study of shared clonotypes between healthy human individuals. TCRdb's table, derived via immunoSEQ multiplex PCR, lists solely in-frame clones and lacks some. Altogether around 510,000 clones are present, roughly four fifths being singletons, with the ten largest covering approximately 12%. The specimen sequenced was PBMCs. These receptors all stem from a woman aged 40 to 49 in good health. Some clones in this sample may be carry-over from other donors' samples.

The chain recombines TRBV7-2 with TRBJ2-7, with TRBD2 matching 10 bases. The germline CDR1 and CDR2 sequences are SGHTA and FQGNSA. There are 15 residues in the CDR3. V trimming: 5 bases; J trimming: 0 bases; junction bases outside the gene matches: 4. The CDR3 is CASSRTSGISYEQYF. CDR3 nucleotides: TGTGCCAGCAGCAGGACTAGCGGTATCTCCTACGAGCAGTACTTC. The full variable domain, its missing parts supplied by reference TRBV7-2 and TRBJ2-7, is GAGVSQSPSNKVTEKGKDVELRCDPISGHTALYWYRQSLGQGLEFLIYFQGNSAPDKSGLPSDRFSAERTGGSVSTLTIQRTQQEDSAVYLCASSRTSGISYEQYFGPGTRLTVT.

V and J are TRBV7-2 and TRBJ1-5; D unresolved. The CDR3 has 17 amino acids. The germline V gene has CDR1 SGHTA and CDR2 FQGNSA. V was cut by 5 bases and J by 0 bases, with 17 bases left in between. This CDR3 is CASSILPTGYSNQPQHF. The CDR3 DNA follows: TGTGCCAGCAGCATTCTCCCGACGGGCTATAGCAATCAGCCCCAGCATTTT.

This chain joins TRBV27 and TRBJ1-1; possibly TRBD1 for D (5 bases). The CDR3 loop spans 15 amino acids. The germline CDR1 and CDR2 sequences are MNHEY and SMNVEV (reference sequence). Trimming removed 0 bases from V and 4 bases from J, with 12 bases in between. The CDR3: CASSLSIGGGTEAFF. The CDR3 nucleotides read TGTGCCAGCAGTTTATCGATCGGGGGGGGCACTGAAGCTTTCTTT.

J is TRBJ2-2 and V is TRBV19; tentative D call: TRBD2 (5 bases). CDR1 LNHDA and CDR2 SQIVND come from the germline V gene (reference sequence). With 5 bases removed from V and 3 bases from J, the gap between germline ends came to 13 bases. The CDR3 contains 15 residues. The CDR3 here is CASSPLGVDTGELFF. CDR3 bases: TGTGCCAGTAGTCCGCTCGGGGTCGACACCGGGGAGCTGTTTTTT. Combining the CDR3 with reference TRBV19 and TRBJ2-2 gives the whole variable domain DGGITQSPKYLFRKEGQNVTLSCEQNLNHDAMYWYRQDPGQGLRLIYYSQIVNDFQKGDIAEGYSVSREKKESFPLTVTSAQKNPTAFYLCASSPLGVDTGELFFGEGSRLTVL.

The rearrangement uses TRBV29-1 and TRBJ2-6, with TRBD1 matching over 7 bases. From germline, CDR1 is SQVTM and CDR2 ANQGSEA. The CDR3 has 17 amino acids. V was clipped by 5 bases and J by 0 bases; unmatched bases: 10. For the CDR3, the DNA is TGCAGCGTTTTCGGACAGGATGTCCCCTCTGGGGCCAACGTCCTGACTTTC. Protein: CSVFGQDVPSGANVLTF.

This chain joins TRBV11-3 and TRBJ2-1; 9 bases fit TRBD2. The CDR3 is 16 residues long. Looked up from germline, CDR1 is SGHNT and CDR2 is YENEEA. V lost 0 bases, J lost 4 bases, and 4 bases stayed unmatched. CDR3 sequence reads: CASSLEVAGVYNEQFF. CDR3 in DNA: TGTGCCAGCAGCTTAGAAGTAGCGGGAGTGTACAATGAGCAGTTCTTC.

This clone was seen only once. This rearrangement joins TRBV29-1 to TRBJ1-2; D is uncertain. The germline V gene encodes CDR1 SQVTM and CDR2 ANQGSEA. The CDR3 is 12 residues long. V lost 4 bases to trimming and J lost 3 bases, with 9 bases between them. CDR3 sequence reads: CSVGERDYGYTF. The CDR3 DNA follows: TGCAGCGTTGGGGAGCGGGACTATGGCTACACCTTC.

The chain combines TRBV21-1 with TRBJ1-2; the DNA was not compared with TRBD1, the D call given in the table. TRBV21-1 is assigned pseudogene status. The CDR3 is made up of 14 amino acids. CDR3 sequence (DNA): TGTGCCAGCAGCATACAGGCTTTTAACTATGGCTACACCTTC. This sequence encodes CASSIQAFNYGYTF.

A word on this clone: A much larger clone lies one base from this, so it may be a read error. Other DNA sequences in this specimen translate into the identical CDR3. The rearrangement uses TRBV2 and TRBJ2-7; TRBD1 matches 8 bases. The germline V gene encodes CDR1 SNHLY and CDR2 FYNNEI. The CDR3 totals 15 residues. The CDR3 DNA follows: TGTGCCAGCAGCCTCGACAGGGGAATCTCCTATGAGCAGTACTTC. It specifies CASSLDRGISYEQYF.

Points on this clone: Other DNA sequences of this sample code for an identical CDR3. This rearrangement joins TRBV11-2 to TRBJ2-3; D might be TRBD1 or TRBD2, each matching 5 bases. CDR1 is SGHAT, CDR2 FQNNGV, per germline. Trimming shortened V by 3 bases and J by 1 base, and 5 bases separated the two germline ends. CDR3 length equals 13 residues. This CDR3 reads CASSLGGTDTQYF. The CDR3 nucleotides are TGTGCCAGCAGCTTGGGGGGCACAGATACGCAGTATTTT.

The V and J genes are TRBV7-9 and TRBJ1-4, with a weak D call TRBD1 (6 bases). This CDR3 region has 14 residues. V lost 4 bases and J lost 5, with 11 bases in between. The germline V gene has CDR1 SEHNR and CDR2 FQNEAQ (reference sequence). The CDR3 bases are TGTGCCAGCAGCTCGCCCCAGGGGAATGAAAAACTGTTTTTT. It is translated as CASSSPQGNEKLFF.

The V and J genes are TRBV7-6 and TRBJ2-3; a weak D match, TRBD1 (6 bases). Per the germline V gene, CDR1 is SGHVS and CDR2 is FNYEAQ. The CDR3 contains 14 residues. Trimming removed 1 base at V and 4 bases at J, with 9 bases between. This CDR3 reads CASSLVTGPDTQYF. CDR3 DNA: TGTGCCAGCAGCTTAGTGACAGGTCCAGATACGCAGTATTTT.

The V gene is TRBV5-5, the J gene TRBJ1-1, with 7 bases aligning to TRBD1. The CDR3 contains 14 residues. In germline, CDR1 is SGHKS, CDR2 YYEKEE (reference sequence). With 3 bases clipped from V and 4 bases from J, the junction kept 6 bases outside the gene matches. In DNA form, the CDR3 reads TGTGCCAGCAGCTGGAGACAGGGAGGCACTGAAGCTTTCTTT. This gives the protein CASSWRQGGTEAFF. The whole variable domain, remainder taken from reference TRBV5-5 and TRBJ1-1, is DAGVTQSPTHLIKTRGQQVTLRCSPISGHKSVSWYQQVLGQGPQFIFQYYEKEERGRGNFPDRFSARQFPNYSSELNVNALLLGDSALYLCASSWRQGGTEAFFGQGTRLTVV.

The chain recombines TRBV4-1 with TRBJ2-6; D uncertain. Trimming took off 0 bases at V and 9 bases at J, with 15 bases between the two ends. The CDR3 sequence is 16 residues long. From germline, CDR1 is MGHRA and CDR2 YSYEKL. The CDR3, as DNA: TGCGCCAGCAGCCAAGATTTTACCGACATAAACAACGTCCTGACTTTC. It codes for CASSQDFTDINNVLTF.

The chain uses TRBV9 and TRBJ2-5, with TRBD2 matching over 9 bases. The CDR3 spans 20 residues. Germline V gene lookup returns CDR1 SGDLS and CDR2 YYNGEE. The trim removed 4 bases at V and 4 bases at J, leaving 23 bases unmatched. CDR3 in amino acids: CASSPYRGLAGVGSLETQYF. The CDR3 bases are TGTGCCAGCAGCCCTTACAGGGGTTTAGCGGGAGTCGGGAGTTTAGAGACCCAGTACTTC.

This clone appeared a few times. Other DNA sequences in the sample encode the same CDR3. The rearrangement joins TRBV7-2 to TRBJ2-3; D is undetermined. The CDR3 length is 14 residues. V was shortened by 0 bases and J by 1 base, with 5 bases between the two germline ends. CDR1 SGHTA and CDR2 FQGNSA come from the germline V gene. For the CDR3, the DNA is TGTGCCAGCAGCTTAGCTAGTCGCACAGATACGCAGTATTTT. Translation gives CASSLASRTDTQYF.

The CDR3 spells CASSGVRSSYEQYF. The CDR3 bases are TGTGCCAGCAGCGGGGTGCGAAGCTCCTACGAGCAGTACTTC. The genes are TRBV7-8 and TRBJ2-7; no clear D. V lost 5 bases to trimming and J lost 0 bases, with 11 bases between them. The CDR3 is 14 residues long. The germline V gene encodes CDR1 SGHVS and CDR2 FQNEAQ.

The chain couples TRBV6-1 to TRBJ1-1, with unresolved D. The CDR3 is made up of 13 amino acids. Germline V gene lookup returns CDR1 MNHNS and CDR2 SASEGT. Trimming pared 0 bases from V and 5 bases from J, leaving 7 bases between. This CDR3 reads CASSEALVTEAFF. The CDR3 bases are TGTGCCAGCAGTGAAGCGCTTGTGACTGAAGCTTTCTTT.

This clone was detected once. The rearrangement joins TRBV5-5 to TRBJ1-3; D remains unclear. V was trimmed by 0 bases and J by 0 bases, leaving 10 bases between them. The CDR3 runs to 16 residues. Germline CDR1 SGHKS, CDR2 YYEKEE (reference sequence). CDR3 residues: CASSLVGGYSGNTIYF. Here the CDR3 DNA reads TGTGCCAGCAGCTTGGTCGGCGGTTACTCTGGAAACACCATATATTTT.

The genes are TRBV29-1 and TRBJ2-2; TRBD2 agrees at 13 bases. Germline loops: CDR1 SQVTM, CDR2 ANQGSEA. V lost 7 bases, J lost 5 bases, and 4 bases stayed unmatched. The CDR3 has 14 residues. The CDR3 DNA sequence: TGCAGCGGGGAGACTAGCGGGAGGACCGGGGAGCTGTTTTTT. Its translation is CSGETSGRTGELFF.

This clone was seen only a few times. CDR3 sequence reads: CASSEGTGDLATEAFF. The CDR3 DNA reads as TGTGCCAGCAGTGAAGGGACAGGGGATCTGGCCACTGAAGCTTTCTTT. The V gene is TRBV6-1, the J gene TRBJ1-1; 9 nucleotides align to TRBD1. Germline V gives CDR1 MNHNS, CDR2 SASEGT. The J segment lost 4 bases and the V segment lost 1 base, leaving 7 bases of the junction unmatched. CDR3 length equals 16 residues.

This clone appeared a single time. The J gene is TRBJ2-7, the V gene TRBV19; 8 bases align to TRBD1. The CDR3 has 16 residues. Germline V CDR1 and CDR2: LNHDA, SQIVND (reference sequence). V dropped 5 bases and J dropped 0; count of bases not matched to a gene: 9. The CDR3 coding sequence is TGTGCCAGTAGTTCGGACAGGGAGATGTACTCCTACGAGCAGTACTTC. Its protein is CASSSDREMYSYEQYF.

The chain joins TRBV27 to TRBJ1-5; 7 bases agree with TRBD1. The CDR3 consists of 14 residues. V was clipped by 8 bases and J by 5 bases; unmatched bases: 9. Looked up from germline, CDR1 is MNHEY and CDR2 is SMNVEV (reference sequence). CDR3 sequence: CASSRGGYDQPQHF. CDR3 DNA: TGTGCCAGCTCCAGGGGGGGGTATGATCAGCCCCAGCATTTT.

The chain is built from TRBV6-6 and TRBJ2-7; D is unclear. This CDR3 spans 12 amino acids. Germline V lookup: CDR1 MNHNY, CDR2 SVGAGI (reference sequence). V was shortened by 4 bases and J by 2 bases, with 6 bases between the two germline ends. The CDR3 nucleotides are TGTGCCAGCAGTTCAACACCCTACGAGCAGTACTTC. This gives the protein CASSSTPYEQYF.

The chain couples TRBV9 to TRBJ2-7; 9 positions match TRBD1. The junction had 10 bases not matched to a gene; V was cut back by 3 bases and J by 6 bases. Germline V gene sequence: CDR1 SGDLS, CDR2 YYNGEE. This CDR3 has 15 amino acids. The CDR3, as DNA: TGTGCCAGCAGCGGAGAAACAGGGGGCGCTTCCGAGCAGTACTTC. Its protein is CASSGETGGASEQYF.

V and J are TRBV4-3 and TRBJ2-7, with TRBD1 matching over 11 bases. Looked up from germline, CDR1 is LGHNA and CDR2 is YSLEER. The CDR3 totals 16 residues. V was clipped by 1 base and J by 6 bases; unmatched bases: 8. Written as DNA, the CDR3 is TGCGCCAGCAGCCAAGCCTACGCTGGGACAGGGGGCGAGCAGTACTTC. Protein product: CASSQAYAGTGGEQYF.

This clone has a single count. This chain joins TRBV6-5 and TRBJ2-7, with D possibly being TRBD2 (5 bases). Looked up from germline, CDR1 is MNHEY and CDR2 is SVGAGI. V shed 5 bases and J shed 6 bases, with 8 bases lying between them. The CDR3 extends over 11 amino acids. The CDR3 nucleotides read TGTGCCAGCAGTGAACGGGGCGAGCAGTACTTC. Translated, it gives CASSERGEQYF.